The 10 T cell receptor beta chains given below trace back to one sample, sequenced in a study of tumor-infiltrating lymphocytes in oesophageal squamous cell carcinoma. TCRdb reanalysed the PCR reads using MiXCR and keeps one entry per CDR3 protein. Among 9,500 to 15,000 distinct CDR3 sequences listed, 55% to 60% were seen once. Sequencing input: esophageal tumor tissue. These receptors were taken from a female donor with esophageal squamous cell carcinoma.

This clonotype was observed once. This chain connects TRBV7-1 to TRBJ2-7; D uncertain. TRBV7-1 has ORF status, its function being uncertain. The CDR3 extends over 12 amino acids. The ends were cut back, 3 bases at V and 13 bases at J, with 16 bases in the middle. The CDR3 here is CASSSTRPNLYF. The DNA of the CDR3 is TGTGCCAGCAGCTCCACCCGACCTAACCTCTACTTC.

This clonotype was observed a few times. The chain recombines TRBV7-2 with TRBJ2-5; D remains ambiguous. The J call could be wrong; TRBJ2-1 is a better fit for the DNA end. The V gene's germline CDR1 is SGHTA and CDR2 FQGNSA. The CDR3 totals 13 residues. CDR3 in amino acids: CASSLAQYNEQFF. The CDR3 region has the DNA TGTGCCAGCAGCTTAGCCCAATACAATGAGCAGTTCTTC.

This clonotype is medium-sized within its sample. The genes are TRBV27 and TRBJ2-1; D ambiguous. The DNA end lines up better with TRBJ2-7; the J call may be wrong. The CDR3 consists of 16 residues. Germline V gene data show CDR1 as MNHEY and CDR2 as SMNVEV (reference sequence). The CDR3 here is CASSLRASRSYNEQYF. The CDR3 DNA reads TGTGCCAGCAGTTTACGGGCCTCGCGCTCCTACAATGAGCAGTACTTC.

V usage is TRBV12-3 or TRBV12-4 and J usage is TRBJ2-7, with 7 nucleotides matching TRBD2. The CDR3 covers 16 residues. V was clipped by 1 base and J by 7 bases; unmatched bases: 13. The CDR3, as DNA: TGTGCCAGCAGTTTAGTTGGCGCGGGAGCTAACAATGAGCAGTACTTC. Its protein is CASSLVGAGANNEQYF.

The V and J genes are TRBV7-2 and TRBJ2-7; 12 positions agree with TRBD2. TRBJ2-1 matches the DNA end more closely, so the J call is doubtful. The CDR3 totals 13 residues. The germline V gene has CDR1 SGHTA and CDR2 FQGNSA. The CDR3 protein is CASSLQTSGGQFF. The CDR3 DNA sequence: TGTGCCAGCAGCTTACAGACTAGCGGGGGGCAGTTCTTC.

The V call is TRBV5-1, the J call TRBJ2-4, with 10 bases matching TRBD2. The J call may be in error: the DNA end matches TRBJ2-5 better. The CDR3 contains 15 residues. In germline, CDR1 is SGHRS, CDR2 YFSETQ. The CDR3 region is CASSSSSGSQETQYF. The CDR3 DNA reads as TGCGCCAGCAGCTCGTCTAGCGGGAGTCAAGAGACCCAGTACTTC.

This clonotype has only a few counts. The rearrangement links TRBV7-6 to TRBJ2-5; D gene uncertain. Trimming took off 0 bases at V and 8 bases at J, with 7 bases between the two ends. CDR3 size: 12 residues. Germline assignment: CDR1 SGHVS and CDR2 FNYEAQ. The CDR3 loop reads CASSLAHVTQYF. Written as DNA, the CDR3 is TGTGCCAGCAGCTTAGCGCATGTCACCCAGTACTTC.

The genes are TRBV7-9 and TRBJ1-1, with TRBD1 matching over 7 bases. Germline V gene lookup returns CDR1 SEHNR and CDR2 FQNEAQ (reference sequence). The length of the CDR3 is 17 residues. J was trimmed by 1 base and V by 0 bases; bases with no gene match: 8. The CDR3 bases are TGTGCCAGCAGCTTAGCTTCATGGTCAGGGGGGAACACTGAAGCTTTCTTT. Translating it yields CASSLASWSGGNTEAFF.

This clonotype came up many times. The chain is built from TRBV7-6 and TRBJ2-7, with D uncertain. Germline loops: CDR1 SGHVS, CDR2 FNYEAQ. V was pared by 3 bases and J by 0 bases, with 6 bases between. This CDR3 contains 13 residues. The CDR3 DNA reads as TGTGCCAGCAGCTTTCAGTACTCCTACGAGCAGTACTTC. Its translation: CASSFQYSYEQYF.

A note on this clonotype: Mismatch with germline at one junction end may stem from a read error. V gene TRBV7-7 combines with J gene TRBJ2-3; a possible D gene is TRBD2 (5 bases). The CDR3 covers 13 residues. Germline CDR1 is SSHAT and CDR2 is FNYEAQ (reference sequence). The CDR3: CASSFGGSDTQYF. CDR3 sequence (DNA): TGTGCTAGCAGCTTCGGCGGGTCAGATACGCAGTATTTT.